The clone carrying this TCR beta chain showed up just once. The RNA input was roughly 0.45 to 1 ug, and it was reverse transcribed with random hexamers. A single record per CDR3 protein comes from TCRdb applying MiXCR to the immunoSEQ multiplex PCR reads. Of some 47,000 distinct CDR3 sequences in the sample, more than 85% were seen once. These data come from a study of CD8 T cells in Susac syndrome. This CDR3 contains 15 residues. CDR1 is SGHAT, CDR2 FQNNGV, per germline. Between the trimmed V and J ends, which lost 1 base and 0 bases, there was a span of 9 bases. V usage is TRBV11-2 and J usage is TRBJ2-5, with D perhaps TRBD1 (6 bases). The sample was CD8+ T cells from PBMCs. The sequence was obtained from a human donor in good health. The CDR3 DNA sequence: TGTGCCAGCAGCTTAGTTAGGACAGACCAAGAGACCCAGTACTTC. Translated, it gives CASSLVRTDQETQYF.